The 4 T cell receptor beta chains reported below all come from one sample, sequenced in a study of blood T cell repertoires in COVID-19. TCRdb's copy holds only in-frame clones and misses some; the assay was immunoSEQ multiplex PCR. The repertoire holds about 88,000 clones, with more than 75% as singletons. Sequences were obtained from peripheral blood. These TCRs come from a human donor in a cohort sampled during active COVID-19.

This chain connects TRBV11-1 to TRBJ1-2; the D is unclear. Trimming pared 4 bases from V and 6 bases from J, leaving 6 bases between. The CDR3 has 11 amino acids. CDR1 is SGHAT, CDR2 FQDESV, per germline (reference sequence). The CDR3 loop is CASSSRDGYTF. The CDR3 bases are TGTGCCAGCAGCTCGCGGGATGGCTACACCTTC.

This sequence joins TRBV19 and TRBJ1-3; D is ambiguous. CDR3 length equals 15 residues. In germline, CDR1 is LNHDA, CDR2 SQIVND (reference sequence). The germline V and J ends were trimmed by 7 bases and 3 bases, with 16 bases remaining between them. CDR3 region: CASNLEATFGNTIYF. The CDR3 DNA is TGTGCCAGTAATCTGGAGGCTACTTTTGGAAACACCATATATTTT. Using reference TRBV19 and TRBJ1-3 for the parts outside the CDR3, the full variable domain is DGGITQSPKYLFRKEGQNVTLSCEQNLNHDAMYWYRQDPGQGLRLIYYSQIVNDFQKGDIAEGYSVSREKKESFPLTVTSAQKNPTAFYLCASNLEATFGNTIYFGEGSWLTVV.

This chain uses TRBV10-2 with TRBJ2-1; 10 positions match TRBD2. Germline V gene sequence: CDR1 WSHSY, CDR2 SAAADI. The CDR3 spans 16 residues. The V and J ends lost 4 bases and 9 bases, in that order; junction bases with no gene match: 12. The CDR3 DNA sequence: TGCGCCAGCAGTGCACTAGCGGGGCCCTTGGGTGGTGAGCAGTTCTTC. Protein: CASSALAGPLGGEQFF.

The chain joins TRBV19 to TRBJ2-1, with D maybe TRBD2 (6 bases). CDR1 and CDR2 from the germline V gene are LNHDA and SQIVND (reference sequence). The CDR3 has 14 residues. V was shortened by 7 bases and J by 5 bases, with 15 bases between the two germline ends. The CDR3 loop is CASTDGGMNNEQFF. The DNA of the CDR3 is TGTGCCAGTACCGATGGGGGGATGAACAATGAGCAGTTCTTC.